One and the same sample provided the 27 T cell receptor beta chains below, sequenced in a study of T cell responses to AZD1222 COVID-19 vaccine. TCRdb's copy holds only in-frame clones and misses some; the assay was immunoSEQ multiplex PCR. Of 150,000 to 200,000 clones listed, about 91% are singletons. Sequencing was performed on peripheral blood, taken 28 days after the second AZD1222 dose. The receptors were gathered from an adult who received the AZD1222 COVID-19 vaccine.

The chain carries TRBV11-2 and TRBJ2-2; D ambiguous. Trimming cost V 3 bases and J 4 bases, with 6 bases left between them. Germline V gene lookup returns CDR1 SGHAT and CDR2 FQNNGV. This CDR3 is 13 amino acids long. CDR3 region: CASSLGPTGELFF. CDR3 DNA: TGTGCCAGCAGCTTGGGCCCCACCGGGGAGCTGTTTTTT.

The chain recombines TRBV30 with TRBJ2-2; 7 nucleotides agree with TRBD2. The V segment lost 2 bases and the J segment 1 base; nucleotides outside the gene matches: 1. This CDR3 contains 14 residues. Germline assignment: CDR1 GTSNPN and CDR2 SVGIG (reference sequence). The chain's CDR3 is CAWSWTRNTGELFF. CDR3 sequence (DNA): TGTGCCTGGAGTTGGACTAGGAACACCGGGGAGCTGTTTTTT.

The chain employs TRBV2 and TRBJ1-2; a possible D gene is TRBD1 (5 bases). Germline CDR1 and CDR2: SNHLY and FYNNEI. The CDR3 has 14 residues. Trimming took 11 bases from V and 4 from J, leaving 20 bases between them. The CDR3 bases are TGTGCCTCGTCAGCGGGGGGAGGTAGCTATGGCTACACCTTC. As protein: CASSAGGGSYGYTF.

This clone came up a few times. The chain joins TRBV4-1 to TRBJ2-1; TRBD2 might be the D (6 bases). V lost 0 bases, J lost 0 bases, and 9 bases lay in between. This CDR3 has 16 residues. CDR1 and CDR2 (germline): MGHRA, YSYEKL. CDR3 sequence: CASSQDGTLSYNEQFF. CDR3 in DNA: TGCGCCAGCAGCCAAGACGGGACTCTCTCCTACAATGAGCAGTTCTTC.

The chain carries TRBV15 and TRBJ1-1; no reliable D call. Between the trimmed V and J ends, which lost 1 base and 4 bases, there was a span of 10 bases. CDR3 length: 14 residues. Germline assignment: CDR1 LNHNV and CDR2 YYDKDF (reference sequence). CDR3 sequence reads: CATSRVRGFTEAFF. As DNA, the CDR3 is TGTGCCACCAGCAGAGTGCGGGGATTCACTGAAGCTTTCTTT.

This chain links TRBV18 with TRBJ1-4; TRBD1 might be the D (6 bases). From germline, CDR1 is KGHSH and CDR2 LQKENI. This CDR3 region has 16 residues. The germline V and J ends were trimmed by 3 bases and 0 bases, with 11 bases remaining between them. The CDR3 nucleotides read TGTGCCAGCTCACCCGTCACAGGGCCAACTAATGAAAAACTGTTTTTT. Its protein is CASSPVTGPTNEKLFF.

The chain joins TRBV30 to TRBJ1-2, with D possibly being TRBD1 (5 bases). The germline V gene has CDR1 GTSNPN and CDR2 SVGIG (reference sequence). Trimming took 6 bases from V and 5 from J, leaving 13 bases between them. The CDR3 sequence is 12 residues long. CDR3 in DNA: TGTGCCTGTTTCGGGGGATGGTATGGCTACACCTTC. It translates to CACFGGWYGYTF.

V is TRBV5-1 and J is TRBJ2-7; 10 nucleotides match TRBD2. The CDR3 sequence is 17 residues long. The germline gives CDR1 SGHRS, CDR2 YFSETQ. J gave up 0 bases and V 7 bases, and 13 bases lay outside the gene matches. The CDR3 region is CASRRSSGGTTSYEQYF. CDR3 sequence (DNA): TGCGCCAGCCGAAGGTCTAGCGGGGGAACGACCTCCTACGAGCAGTACTTC.

CDR3 nucleotides: TGTGCCAGTAGTGAAGCGGGGGCTTTTGGTAACTATGGCTACACCTTC. This sequence encodes CASSEAGAFGNYGYTF. V gene TRBV19 combines with J gene TRBJ1-2; D possibly corresponds to TRBD1 (6 bases). The CDR3 contains 16 residues. Trimming cost V 5 bases and J 1 base, with 17 bases left between them. Per germline, CDR1 LNHDA and CDR2 SQIVND (reference sequence).

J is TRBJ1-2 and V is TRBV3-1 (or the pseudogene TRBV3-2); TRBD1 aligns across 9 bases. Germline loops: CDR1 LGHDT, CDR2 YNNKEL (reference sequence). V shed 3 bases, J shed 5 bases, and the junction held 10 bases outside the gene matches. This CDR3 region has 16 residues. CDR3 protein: CASSHFAETGGYGYTF. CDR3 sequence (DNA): TGTGCCAGCAGCCATTTCGCAGAGACAGGGGGGTATGGCTACACCTTC.

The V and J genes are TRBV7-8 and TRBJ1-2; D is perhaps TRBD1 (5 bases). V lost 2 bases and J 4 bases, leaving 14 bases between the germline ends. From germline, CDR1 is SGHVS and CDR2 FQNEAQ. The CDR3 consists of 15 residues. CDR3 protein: CASSLSPDSFYGYTF. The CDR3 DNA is TGTGCCAGCAGCTTATCTCCCGACAGTTTCTATGGCTACACCTTC.

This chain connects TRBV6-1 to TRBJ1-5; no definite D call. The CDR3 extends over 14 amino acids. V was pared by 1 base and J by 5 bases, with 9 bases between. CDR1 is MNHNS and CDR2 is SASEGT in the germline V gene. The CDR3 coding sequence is TGTGCCAGCAGTGAAGGGACCCTTTATCAGCCCCAGCATTTT. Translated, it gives CASSEGTLYQPQHF.

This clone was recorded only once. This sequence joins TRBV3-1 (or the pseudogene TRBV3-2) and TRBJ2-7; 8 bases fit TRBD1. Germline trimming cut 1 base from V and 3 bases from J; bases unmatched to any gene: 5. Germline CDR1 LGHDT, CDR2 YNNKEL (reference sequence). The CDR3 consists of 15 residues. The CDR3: CASSQGSGGYYEQYF. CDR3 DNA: TGTGCCAGCAGCCAAGGCTCAGGGGGCTACTACGAGCAGTACTTC.

The CDR3 DNA reads as TGTGCCAGCAGCGGAGGGGAAGCTTTCTTT. Residues: CASSGGEAFF. The chain employs TRBV4-2 and TRBJ1-1; unclear D gene. The germline V gene has CDR1 LGHNA and CDR2 YNFKEQ. The V end was cut by 5 bases, the J end by 8 bases, with 6 bases between. The CDR3 is 10 residues long.

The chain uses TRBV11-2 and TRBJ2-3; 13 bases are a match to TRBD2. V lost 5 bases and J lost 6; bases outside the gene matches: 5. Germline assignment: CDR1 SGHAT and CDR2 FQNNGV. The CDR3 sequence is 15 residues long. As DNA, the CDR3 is TGTGCCAGCAGCGAACTAGCGGGGGGGCCGGATACGCAGTATTTT. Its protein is CASSELAGGPDTQYF.

The CDR3 region has the DNA TGCGCCAGCAGCTTGGACCCGGGACTTTTATTCACCGGGGAGCTGTTTTTT. This encodes CASSLDPGLLFTGELFF. The chain uses TRBV5-1 and TRBJ2-2; tentatively, D is TRBD2 (6 bases). The germline V and J ends were trimmed by 0 bases and 4 bases, with 16 bases remaining between them. CDR1 is SGHRS, CDR2 YFSETQ, per germline. CDR3 length: 17 residues.

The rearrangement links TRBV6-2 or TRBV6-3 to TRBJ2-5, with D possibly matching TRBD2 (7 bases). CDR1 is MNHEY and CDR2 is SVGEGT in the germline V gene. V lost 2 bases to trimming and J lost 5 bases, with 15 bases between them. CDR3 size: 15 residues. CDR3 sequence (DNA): TGTGCCAGCAGTTACGACGAGGGGGGGACCGAGACCCAGTACTTC. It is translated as CASSYDEGGTETQYF.

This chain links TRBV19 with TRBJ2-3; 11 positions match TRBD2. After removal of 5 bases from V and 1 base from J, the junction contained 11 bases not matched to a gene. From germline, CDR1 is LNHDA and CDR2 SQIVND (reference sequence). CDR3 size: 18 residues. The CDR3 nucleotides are TGTGCCAGTAGTGAACCTTATCCACTAGCGGGGGGCACAGATACGCAGTATTTT. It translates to CASSEPYPLAGGTDTQYF. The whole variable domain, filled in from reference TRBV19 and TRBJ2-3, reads DGGITQSPKYLFRKEGQNVTLSCEQNLNHDAMYWYRQDPGQGLRLIYYSQIVNDFQKGDIAEGYSVSREKKESFPLTVTSAQKNPTAFYLCASSEPYPLAGGTDTQYFGPGTRLTVL.

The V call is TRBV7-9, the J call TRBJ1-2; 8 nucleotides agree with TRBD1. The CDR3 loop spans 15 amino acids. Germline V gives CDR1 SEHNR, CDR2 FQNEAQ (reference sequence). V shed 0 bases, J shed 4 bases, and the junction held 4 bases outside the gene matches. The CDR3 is CASSLAQGVSYGYTF. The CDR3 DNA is TGTGCCAGCAGCTTAGCACAGGGGGTTTCCTATGGCTACACCTTC. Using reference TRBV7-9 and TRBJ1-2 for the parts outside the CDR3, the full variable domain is DTGVSQNPRHKITKRGQNVTFRCDPISEHNRLYWYRQTLGQGPEFLTYFQNEAQLEKSRLLSDRFSAERPKGSFSTLEIQRTEQGDSAMYLCASSLAQGVSYGYTFGSGTRLTVV.

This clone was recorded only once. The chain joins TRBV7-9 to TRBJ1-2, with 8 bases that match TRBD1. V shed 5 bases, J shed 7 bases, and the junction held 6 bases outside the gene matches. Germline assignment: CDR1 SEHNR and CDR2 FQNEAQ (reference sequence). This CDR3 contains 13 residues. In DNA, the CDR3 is TGTGCCAGCAGCCCTCGGACAGGGTTTGGCTACACCTTC. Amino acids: CASSPRTGFGYTF.

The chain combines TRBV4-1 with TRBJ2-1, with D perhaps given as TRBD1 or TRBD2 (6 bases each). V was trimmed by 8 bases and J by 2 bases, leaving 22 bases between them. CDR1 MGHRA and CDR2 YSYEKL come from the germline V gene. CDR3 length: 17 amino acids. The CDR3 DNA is TGCGCCAGCGCCCCTTGGGAGGTCGGGACAACCTACAATGAGCAGTTCTTC. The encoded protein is CASAPWEVGTTYNEQFF.

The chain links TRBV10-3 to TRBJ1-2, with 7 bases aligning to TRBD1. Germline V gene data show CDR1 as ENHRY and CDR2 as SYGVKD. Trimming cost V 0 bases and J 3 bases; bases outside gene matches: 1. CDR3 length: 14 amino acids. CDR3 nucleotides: TGTGCCATCAGTGAGTCGACAGGGTACTATGGCTACACCTTC. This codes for CAISESTGYYGYTF.

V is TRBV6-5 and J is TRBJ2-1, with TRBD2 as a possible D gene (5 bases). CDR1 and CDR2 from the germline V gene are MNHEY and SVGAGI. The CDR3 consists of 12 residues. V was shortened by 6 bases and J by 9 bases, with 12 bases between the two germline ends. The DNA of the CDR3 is TGTGCCAGCAGAAAACCAAGCGGTGAGCAGTTCTTC. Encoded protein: CASRKPSGEQFF.

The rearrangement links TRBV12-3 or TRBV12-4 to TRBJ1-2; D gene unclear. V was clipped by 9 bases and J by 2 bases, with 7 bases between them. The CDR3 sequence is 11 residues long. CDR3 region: CASRRNYGYTF. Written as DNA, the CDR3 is TGTGCCAGTCGACGGAACTATGGCTACACCTTC.

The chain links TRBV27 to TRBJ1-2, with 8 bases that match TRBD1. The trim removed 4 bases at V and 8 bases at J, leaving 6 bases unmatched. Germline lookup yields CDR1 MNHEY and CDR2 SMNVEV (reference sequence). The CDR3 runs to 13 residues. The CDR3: CASSSRTGNGYTF. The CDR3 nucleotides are TGTGCCAGCAGTTCCCGGACAGGGAACGGCTACACCTTC.

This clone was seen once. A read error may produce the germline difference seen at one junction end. CDR3 residues: CASSPQGPSSYNEQFF. The CDR3 DNA reads as TGTGCTAGCAGCCCCCAAGGGCCTAGCTCCTACAATGAGCAGTTCTTC. The chain couples TRBV7-7 to TRBJ2-1, with unresolved D. The length of the CDR3 is 16 residues. Germline CDR1 and CDR2: SSHAT and FNYEAQ (reference sequence).

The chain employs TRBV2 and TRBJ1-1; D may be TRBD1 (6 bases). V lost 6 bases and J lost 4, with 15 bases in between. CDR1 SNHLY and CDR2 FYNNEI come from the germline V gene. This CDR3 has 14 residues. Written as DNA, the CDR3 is TGTGCCAGCAGAACAGGGTTTGGCAGCACTGAAGCTTTCTTT. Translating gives CASRTGFGSTEAFF.